One sample yielded the 5 T cell receptor beta chains listed below, sequenced in a study of vaccination and CD4 T cells after COVID-19. Sequencing of cultured CD4+ T cell DNA used the Oncomine TCR Beta short-read assay. TCRdb reanalysed the PCR reads using MiXCR and keeps one entry per CDR3 protein. The sample consists of almost 15,000 distinct CDR3 sequences, about 30% of them appearing once. These receptors have no known antigen. Treatment specified: roughly nine-day PBMC culture with coronavirus spike peptide pools or control peptides (ViraFEST assay). The sequencing input was cultured CD4+ T cells from blood. These receptors all come from a human donor with COVID-19.

The J gene is TRBJ1-2, the V gene TRBV14, with unresolved D. The CDR3 has 14 amino acids. Germline assignment: CDR1 SGHDN and CDR2 FVKESK. Trimming removed 0 bases at V and 4 bases at J, with 9 bases between. The CDR3 region has the DNA TGTGCCAGCAGCCAAGACGCGGAAGCCTATGGCTACACCTTC. The encoded protein is CASSQDAEAYGYTF.

The V and J genes are TRBV7-8 and TRBJ2-7; TRBD2 might be the D (5 bases). Deletions cut 2 bases from V and 5 bases from J, with 16 bases between. Germline CDR1 reads SGHVS; CDR2 reads FQNEAQ. The CDR3 loop spans 15 amino acids. The chain's CDR3 is CASSLRLNHPHEQYF. DNA of the CDR3: TGTGCCAGCAGCTTAAGACTAAACCACCCACACGAGCAGTACTTC.

The V gene is TRBV20-1, the J gene TRBJ2-7; TRBD1 is a possible D gene (6 bases). Germline V gives CDR1 DFQATT, CDR2 SNEGSKA (reference sequence). This CDR3 has 14 residues. Trimming removed 4 bases from V and 2 bases from J, with 15 bases in between. CDR3 DNA: TGCAGTGCTAATGGGGTACAGGGCCCCTACGAGCAGTACTTC. It is translated as CSANGVQGPYEQYF.

This clonotype came up a few times. The chain couples TRBV6-1 to TRBJ1-2; D remains unclear. CDR3 length: 12 residues. The V and J ends lost 3 bases and 4 bases respectively, with 6 bases between them. Germline V gene lookup returns CDR1 MNHNS and CDR2 SASEGT. The CDR3, as DNA: TGTGCCAGCAGTGACCAAGCCTATGGCTACACCTTC. The encoded protein is CASSDQAYGYTF.

The gene calls are TRBV6-5 and TRBJ1-1, with D possibly matching TRBD1 (5 bases). Looked up from germline, CDR1 is MNHEY and CDR2 is SVGAGI. CDR3 size: 14 residues. Between the trimmed V and J ends, which lost 2 bases and 3 bases, there was a span of 10 bases. The CDR3 DNA reads TGTGCCAGCAGTTACGCCGGGGGATACACTGAAGCTTTCTTT. Translation gives CASSYAGGYTEAFF.